The rows below give T cell receptor beta chains drawn from one sample of a study of OX40 agonist ivuxolimab in advanced cancers. Sequencing used immunoSEQ multiplex PCR; TCRdb keeps in-frame clones, though not all of them. The sample yields fewer than 60,000 clones, approximately 81% seen once. The sample in question was CD4+ or CD8+ T cells sorted from blood, obtained in a trial of the OX40 agonist ivuxolimab. The source of these receptors is an adult with an advanced solid tumor such as melanoma, head and neck, liver or kidney cancer. The CDR3 runs from the conserved cysteine through the conserved F or W. D genes are given only for firm matches. Size tells how often a clone was seen (once, few, many) or the class of an expanded clone, and some rows leave it out.

D gene	J gene	clone size	V gene	CDR3 DNA	CDR3 protein
NA	TRBJ1-4	NA	TRBV4-3	TGCGCCAGCAGCCCACGTGGGGGTGAAAAACTGTTTTTT	CASSPRGGEKLFF
NA	TRBJ2-5	NA	TRBV6-1	TGTGCCAGCAGTGACTCCTCAGGGTGGGAGACCCAGTACTTC	CASSDSSGWETQYF
TRBD1	TRBJ1-1	NA	TRBV10-2	TGCGCCAGCAGCTCGGACAGGGGGGCTGAAGCTTTCTTT	CASSSDRGAEAFF
NA	TRBJ1-4	NA	TRBV4-3	TGCGCCAGCAGCCAAGATTCACCAGCAACTAATGAAAAACTGTTTTTT	CASSQDSPATNEKLFF
TRBD1	TRBJ1-2	NA	TRBV5-1	TGCGCCAGCAGCTTATCTTCGGGACAGGGTCCCTATGGCTACACCTTC	CASSLSSGQGPYGYTF
TRBD1	TRBJ1-1	NA	TRBV19	TGTGCCCTAAGGGCAGGGGGAGGGACTGAAGCTTTCTTT	CALRAGGGTEAFF
NA	TRBJ1-1	NA	TRBV2	TGTGCCAGCAGTAATCGACCCGCCGTGAACACTGAAGCTTTCTTT	CASSNRPAVNTEAFF
NA	TRBJ2-5	NA	TRBV6-5	TGTGCCAGCAGTTATGGAGGGGAGACCCAGTACTTC	CASSYGGETQYF
TRBD1	TRBJ2-1	NA	TRBV6-5	TGTGCCAGCAGTTACTGGACAGGGGAGGGCAATGAGCAGTTCTTC	CASSYWTGEGNEQFF
TRBD1	TRBJ2-2	NA	TRBV13	TGTGCCAGCAGCGGACCGGGACAGGGCAACACCGGGGAGCTGTTTTTT	CASSGPGQGNTGELFF
TRBD1	TRBJ1-1	once	TRBV6-5	TGTGCCAGCAGTTCGACAGGGGGAGGTACTGAAGCTTTCTTT	CASSSTGGGTEAFF
TRBD2	TRBJ2-1	NA	TRBV19	TGTGCCAGTAGTATAGGTGCGGGGGGAGCCTACAATGAGCAGTTCTTC	CASSIGAGGAYNEQFF
NA	TRBJ2-2	NA	TRBV19	TGTGCCAGTAGTATCACCGGGGAGCTGTTTTTT	CASSITGELFF
NA	TRBJ1-2	NA	TRBV12-5	TGTGCTAGTGGTTTCCCTGGACGTCAAAACACCTTC	CASGFPGRQNTF
NA	TRBJ1-3	NA	TRBV19	TGTGCCACCCTGACAACGCTTGGAAACACCATATATTTT	CATLTTLGNTIYF
TRBD1	TRBJ2-1	NA	TRBV9	TGTGCCAGCAGCGCGGCCAGGGGGGAGCAGTTCTTC	CASSAARGEQFF
TRBD1	TRBJ1-1	NA	TRBV27	TGTGCCAGCAGTTTAGGGACAGGGATGGTAGCTTTCTTT	CASSLGTGMVAFF
NA	TRBJ1-2	NA	TRBV29-1	TGCAGCGTTGGAGGGGAAGACTATGGCTACACCTTC	CSVGGEDYGYTF
NA	TRBJ1-2	NA	TRBV14	TGTGCCAGCAGCCAGACCGGACAGCCGAACTATGGCTACACCTTC	CASSQTGQPNYGYTF
TRBD1	TRBJ2-7	NA	TRBV27	TGTGCCAGCAGTTTAGGACAGGGGTCGGACGAGCAGTACTTC	CASSLGQGSDEQYF
NA	TRBJ1-3	NA	TRBV9	TGTGCCAGCAGCTCCCGACAGGCCTCTGGAAACACCATATATTTT	CASSSRQASGNTIYF
NA	TRBJ2-7	once	TRBV30	TGTGCCTGGAAGAGGCCCGGACCCTACGAGCAGTACTTC	CAWKRPGPYEQYF
NA	TRBJ1-1	NA	TRBV5-1	TGCGCCAGCAGCTTGGAACGGGGCCCATTTAGTTACACTGAAGCTTTCTTT	CASSLERGPFSYTEAFF
TRBD2	TRBJ2-3	once	TRBV7-6	TGTGCCAGCAGCTTAGACCCATGGCGTAGCGGGGGTCGCACAGATACGCAGTATTTT	CASSLDPWRSGGRTDTQYF
TRBD2	TRBJ2-1	NA	TRBV7-2	TGTGCCAGCAGCTTAAAAAGCGGGAGCTCCTACAATGAGCAGTTCTTC	CASSLKSGSSYNEQFF
TRBD1	TRBJ1-6	NA	TRBV19	TGTGCCAGTACCCTTTCAGGGGGATCACCCCTCCACTTT	CASTLSGGSPLHF
TRBD1	TRBJ1-6	NA	TRBV7-8	TGTGCCAGCAGCGTTACTATCGGGGACAGCTCCTATAATTCACCCCTCCACTTT	CASSVTIGDSSYNSPLHF
NA	TRBJ2-7	NA	TRBV21-1	TGTGCCAGCAGCAAAGAGACCAGGTCATTAAGAGACGAGCAGTACTTC	CASSKETRSLRDEQYF
TRBD1	TRBJ1-6	NA	TRBV19	TGTGCCAGTAGTATCGGACAGGGAACCTATAATTCACCCCTCCACTTT	CASSIGQGTYNSPLHF
TRBD1	TRBJ1-1	NA	TRBV4-1	TGCGCCAGCAGCTTTTCCCGGGACAGGGGCTGGAACACTGAAGCTTTCTTT	CASSFSRDRGWNTEAFF
NA	TRBJ2-3	NA	TRBV27	TGTGCCAGCAGTCCCACATTATACGGCACAGATACGCAGTATTTT	CASSPTLYGTDTQYF
NA	TRBJ1-4	NA	TRBV4-3	TGCGCCAGCAGCCAAGATCGGGGGACTAAACTGTTTTTT	CASSQDRGTKLFF
NA	TRBJ1-6	few	TRBV2	TGTGCCAGCAAAGGAGGAGCATCTACGAGGAATTCACCCCTCCACTTT	CASKGGASTRNSPLHF
TRBD1	TRBJ2-1	NA	TRBV4-2	TGTGCCAGCAGCCAAGATCGGACAGGGGTTCGAAATGAGCAGTTCTTC	CASSQDRTGVRNEQFF
NA	TRBJ2-6	NA	TRBV9	TGTGCCAGCAGGGACAGTTTCTCTGGGGCCAACGTCCTGACTTTC	CASRDSFSGANVLTF
TRBD2	TRBJ2-2	NA	TRBV7-6	TGTGCCAGCAGCTTAGTTCTAGCGGGGCACGCGAACACCGGGGAGCTGTTTTTT	CASSLVLAGHANTGELFF
NA	TRBJ2-1	NA	TRBV6-5	TGTGCCAGCAGTACCTCATGGAATGAGCAGTTCTTC	CASSTSWNEQFF
NA	TRBJ1-4	NA	TRBV29-1	TGCAGCGCGCAGAGTAATGAAAAACTGTTTTTT	CSAQSNEKLFF
NA	TRBJ1-5	NA	TRBV28	TGTGCCAGCAGTTTAAGGGGGGATAGCAATCAGCCCCAGCATTTT	CASSLRGDSNQPQHF
TRBD1	TRBJ2-5	NA	TRBV28	TGTGCCAGCACCCGACATAGGGACAGGGTGGAAGAGACCCAGTACTTC	CASTRHRDRVEETQYF
NA	TRBJ1-2	NA	TRBV19	TGTGCCAGTAGTATTGGTGTTTTCGGCTACACCTTC	CASSIGVFGYTF
NA	TRBJ2-1	once	TRBV9	TGTGCCAGCAGCGTAGCACAGGGTGGCAATGAGCAGTTCTTC	CASSVAQGGNEQFF
NA	TRBJ2-5	NA	TRBV15	TGTGCCACCAGCTGGGGGGAGACCCAGTACTTC	CATSWGETQYF
NA	TRBJ2-1	NA	TRBV30	TGTGCCTGGAGTGTAGCAGAGCAGTTCTTC	CAWSVAEQFF
NA	TRBJ2-7	NA	TRBV2	TGTGCCAGCAGTTCCCAGGACAGATCCTACGAGCAGTACTTC	CASSSQDRSYEQYF
NA	TRBJ1-2	NA	TRBV4-3	TGCGCCAGCAGCGTAGGAACTAACTATGGCTACACCTTC	CASSVGTNYGYTF
NA	TRBJ1-5	few	TRBV28	TGTGCCAGCATCGATGACAGATTCAGCAATCAGCCCCAGCATTTT	CASIDDRFSNQPQHF
TRBD1	TRBJ2-1	NA	TRBV27	TGTGCCAGCAGGGGGGGGACAGGGCCTAGGGTTGAGCAGTTCTTC	CASRGGTGPRVEQFF
NA	TRBJ1-1	NA	TRBV2	TGTGCCAGCAGTGAAGGGGCACTAACCATGAACACTGAAGCTTTCTTT	CASSEGALTMNTEAFF
TRBD1	TRBJ2-3	NA	TRBV9	TGTGCCAGCAGCTCATCCGGGACAGACAGCACAGATACGCAGTATTTT	CASSSSGTDSTDTQYF
TRBD1	TRBJ2-7	NA	TRBV10-3	TGTGCCATCAGTGAGGGGACAGGGGTGGACGAGCAGTACTTC	CAISEGTGVDEQYF